The 3 T cell receptor beta chains listed next were all sequenced from one sample in a study of blood T cell repertoires in COVID-19. Using immunoSEQ multiplex PCR, the repertoire was profiled, and TCRdb retains in-frame clones only, with some absent. The table includes 110,000 to 150,000 clones, more than 75% detected once. The sample taken for sequencing was peripheral blood. The receptors come from a man in his sixties with acute or convalescent COVID-19.

The rearrangement links TRBV10-2 to TRBJ2-2, with 7 bases matching TRBD2. The CDR3 consists of 16 residues. Germline values: CDR1 WSHSY, CDR2 SAAADI. After removal of 7 bases from V and 7 bases from J, the junction contained 15 bases not matched to a gene. The CDR3 sequence: CASTPIVGGLDGELFF. The CDR3 DNA reads TGCGCCAGCACCCCCATTGTGGGAGGGTTGGACGGGGAGCTGTTTTTT.

This clone was seen only a few times. The V and J genes are TRBV4-1 and TRBJ2-1; D might be TRBD1 (5 bases). The germline CDR1 and CDR2 sequences are MGHRA and YSYEKL. CDR3 length: 16 amino acids. V was trimmed by 1 base and J by 3 bases, leaving 13 bases between them. DNA for the CDR3: TGCGCCAGCAGCCAAGGCCCGAGACAGAACTACAATGAGCAGTTCTTC. As protein: CASSQGPRQNYNEQFF.

The chain links TRBV28 to TRBJ2-5; TRBD2 might be the D (5 bases). V was shortened by 6 bases and J by 7 bases, with 6 bases between the two germline ends. Germline-derived CDR1 and CDR2 are MDHEN and SYDVKM. CDR3 length: 10 amino acids. The CDR3 nucleotides read TGTGCCAGCAGCGGAGGGACCCAGTACTTC. It specifies CASSGGTQYF. Drawing the rest from reference TRBV28 and TRBJ2-5, the complete variable domain is DVKVTQSSRYLVKRTGEKVFLECVQDMDHENMFWYRQDPGLGLRLIYFSYDVKMKEKGDIPEGYSVSREKKERFSLILESASTNQTSMYLCASSGGTQYFGPGTRLLVL.